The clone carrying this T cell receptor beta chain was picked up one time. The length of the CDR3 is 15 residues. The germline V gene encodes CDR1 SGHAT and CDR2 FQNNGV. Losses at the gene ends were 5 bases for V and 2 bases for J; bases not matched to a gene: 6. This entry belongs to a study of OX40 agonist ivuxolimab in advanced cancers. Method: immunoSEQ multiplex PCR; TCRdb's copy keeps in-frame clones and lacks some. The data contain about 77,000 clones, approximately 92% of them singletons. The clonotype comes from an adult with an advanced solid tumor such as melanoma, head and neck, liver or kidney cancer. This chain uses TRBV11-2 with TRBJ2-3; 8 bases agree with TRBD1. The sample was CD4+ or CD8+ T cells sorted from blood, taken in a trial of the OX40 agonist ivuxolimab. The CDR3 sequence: CASSKGQDYTDTQYF. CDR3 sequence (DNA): TGTGCCAGCAGCAAGGGACAGGACTACACAGATACGCAGTATTTT.